The 14 T cell receptor beta chains below all came from one sample that was sequenced in a study of blood T cells in healthy people across ages. PCR was performed a second time for about 6 to 12 cycles using a sample-barcoded 5' primer and a J-beta primer mix. A single record per CDR3 protein comes from TCRdb applying MiXCR to the 5' RACE reads. The sample yields 650,000 to 1,000,000 distinct CDR3 sequences, 46% seen once. Sequencing used blood. The receptors come from a man older than 75 in good health.

V usage is TRBV20-1 and J usage is TRBJ1-2; D gene ambiguous. The CDR3 is made up of 13 amino acids. V lost 0 bases and J 3 bases, leaving 8 bases between the germline ends. Germline CDR1 reads DFQATT; CDR2 reads SNEGSKA (reference sequence). The CDR3 sequence: CSARESADYGYTF. CDR3 bases: TGCAGTGCTAGAGAATCGGCAGACTATGGCTACACCTTC.

On this clonotype itself: A clone one base away is much larger, so this may be a read error. This chain links TRBV18 with TRBJ2-7, with TRBD1 matching over 9 bases. The CDR3 covers 15 residues. The germline V gene has CDR1 KGHSH and CDR2 LQKENI. The CDR3 bases are TGTGCCAGCTCACCACTGGGACAGGGCTCCAACGAGCAGTACTTC. Encoded protein: CASSPLGQGSNEQYF. The whole variable domain, filled in from reference TRBV18 and TRBJ2-7, reads NAGVMQNPRHLVRRRGQEARLRCSPMKGHSHVYWYRQLPEEGLKFMVYLQKENIIDESGMPKERFSAEFPKEGPSILRIQQVVRGDSAAYFCASSPLGQGSNEQYFGPGTRLTVT.

This clonotype was observed a few times. This chain joins TRBV4-1 and TRBJ1-2; D gene uncertain. This CDR3 contains 14 residues. V lost 1 base and J 1 base, leaving 7 bases between the germline ends. CDR1 MGHRA and CDR2 YSYEKL come from the germline V gene. Written as DNA, the CDR3 is TGCGCCAGCAGCCAAGGAGAATATAACTATGGCTACACCTTC. It codes for CASSQGEYNYGYTF.

This clonotype was recorded once. One end of the junction is discordant with germline, which a read error may explain. The chain links TRBV6-5 to TRBJ1-2; TRBD1 might be the D (6 bases). The CDR3 spans 14 residues. CDR1 and CDR2 from the germline V gene are MNHEY and SVGAGI. CDR3 sequence reads: CASIQTGTNYGYAF. CDR3 in DNA: TGTGCCAGCATCCAGACAGGAACCAACTATGGCTACGCCTTC.

V is TRBV2 and J is TRBJ2-7; D perhaps matches TRBD1 (5 bases). Germline CDR1 SNHLY, CDR2 FYNNEI. Trimming took 6 bases from V and 0 from J, leaving 12 bases between them. The length of the CDR3 is 14 residues. The CDR3 DNA reads as TGTGCCAGCAGCGAGGACAAGTACTCCTACGAGCAGTACTTC. Protein sequence: CASSEDKYSYEQYF.

A single count supports this clonotype. The chain recombines TRBV10-2 with TRBJ2-5, with D unresolved. This CDR3 contains 16 residues. The germline V and J ends were trimmed by 3 bases and 11 bases, with 25 bases remaining between them. Germline CDR1 reads WSHSY; CDR2 reads SAAADI. CDR3 nucleotide sequence: TGCGCCAGCAGTGATAGGCCTAGTCGTTCGAGCGATGAGCAGTACTTC. The encoded protein is CASSDRPSRSSDEQYF.

The V and J genes are TRBV10-3 and TRBJ2-7, with a tentative D call TRBD1 (6 bases). Germline values: CDR1 ENHRY, CDR2 SYGVKD. This CDR3 region has 14 residues. The V gene lost 2 bases and the J gene lost 2 bases, with 10 bases spanning the gap. CDR3 nucleotide sequence: TGTGCCATCAGTGAGGACAGGCGACCCTACGAGCAGTACTTC. Translation: CAISEDRRPYEQYF.

V gene TRBV5-1 combines with J gene TRBJ2-5, with 7 bases identical to TRBD1. V gave up 0 bases and J gave up 4 bases; unmatched junction bases: 6. Germline values: CDR1 SGHRS, CDR2 YFSETQ. The CDR3 is 15 residues long. The CDR3 coding sequence is TGCGCCAGCAGCTTGGCCAATACAGGGGTAGAGACCCAGTACTTC. Protein product: CASSLANTGVETQYF.

This clonotype turned up a few times. A much larger clone lies a single base off, so this may be a read error. The chain is built from TRBV29-1 and TRBJ2-1, with D possibly TRBD2 on 6 matching bases. The DNA end is more similar to TRBJ2-7, so the J call may be wrong. There are 16 residues in the CDR3. The germline V gene has CDR1 SQVTM and CDR2 ANQGSEA. The chain's CDR3 is CSVDLQATSSYNEQYF. The CDR3 bases are TGCAGCGTCGATCTACAGGCCACTAGCTCCTACAATGAGCAGTACTTC.

The rearrangement joins TRBV5-1 to TRBJ2-5; no clear D. With 3 bases removed from V and 1 base from J, the gap between germline ends came to 7 bases. There are 13 residues in the CDR3. In germline, CDR1 is SGHRS, CDR2 YFSETQ. The CDR3 loop reads CASSSNAQETQYF. CDR3 DNA: TGCGCCAGCAGCTCCAATGCCCAAGAGACCCAGTACTTC. Supplemented by reference TRBV5-1 and TRBJ2-5, the full variable domain reads KAGVTQTPRYLIKTRGQQVTLSCSPISGHRSVSWYQQTPGQGLQFLFEYFSETQRNKGNFPGRFSGRQFSNSRSEMNVSTLELGDSALYLCASSSNAQETQYFGPGTRLLVL.

The rearrangement joins TRBV9 to TRBJ2-7, with D perhaps TRBD2 (6 bases). V lost 0 bases and J 7 bases, leaving 14 bases between the germline ends. The CDR3 spans 14 residues. Germline V CDR1 and CDR2: SGDLS, YYNGEE. This CDR3 is CASSVETSGAEQYF. The DNA for the CDR3 is TGTGCCAGCAGCGTAGAGACTAGTGGCGCTGAGCAGTACTTC.

This clonotype has just a few counts. This chain links TRBV2 with TRBJ2-5, with 12 bases identical to TRBD2. This CDR3 has 13 residues. Germline CDR1 SNHLY, CDR2 FYNNEI. Trimming at V came to 2 bases and at J to 11 bases, leaving 3 bases not matched to a gene. The CDR3 DNA follows: TGTGCCAGCAGTGAAAGACTAGCGGGGGAGCAGTACTTC. Protein: CASSERLAGEQYF.

The chain is built from TRBV7-9 and TRBJ2-5; the D gene could be TRBD1 or TRBD2 (5 bases each). The end of the DNA aligns better with TRBJ2-7, so the J call may be wrong. Germline V lookup: CDR1 SEHNR, CDR2 FQNEAQ (reference sequence). The CDR3 spans 15 residues. CDR3 protein: CASSNRDLPAAEQYF. In DNA, the CDR3 is TGTGCCAGCAGCAACCGGGACCTCCCCGCTGCCGAGCAGTACTTC.

The V and J genes are TRBV29-1 and TRBJ1-1; possibly TRBD1 for D (6 bases). Trimming left V 6 bases short and J 11 bases short, with 13 bases between. Germline loops: CDR1 SQVTM, CDR2 ANQGSEA. The CDR3 runs 10 residues. The CDR3 bases are TGCAGCGTGGACCGGGACACGGCTTTCTTT. Its protein is CSVDRDTAFF.